The clone carrying this TCR beta chain was seen at least ten times. What it binds is unknown. The CDR3 goes on 3 residues after the read ends, and that part is filled in from the germline J gene. This same CDR3 is encoded by further DNA sequences in the sample. The CDR3 is made up of 15 amino acids. After removal of 2 bases from V and 0 bases from J, the junction contained 4 bases not matched to a gene. The germline V gene has CDR1 GTSNPN and CDR2 SVGIG (reference sequence). The source of the sample is a study of T cell clonality in common variable immunodeficiency. Whole-study results and caveats: CVID subjects showed higher TCRbeta clonality than healthy controls.

The repertoire was sequenced with immunoSEQ multiplex PCR; TCRdb's copy has only in-frame clones and lacks some. In total the sample includes fewer than 75,000 clones, none of them seen once. The sequencing sample was made of peripheral blood mononuclear cells. The chain has TRBV30 and TRBJ1-3; TRBD1 agrees at 7 bases. This receptor was identified in a person aged 18 to 70 in good health. Incomplete CDR3 DNA: TGTGCCTGGAGTAGGGACAGTGGCTCTGGAAACACC. Translation gives CAWSRDSGSGNT. The whole CDR3 reads CAWSRDSGSGNTIYF. The full variable domain, with the rest looked up from reference TRBV30 and TRBJ1-3, is SQTIHQWPATLVQPVGSPLSLECTVEGTSNPNLYWYRQAAGRGLQLLFYSVGIGQISSEVPQNLSASRPQDRQFILSSKKLLLSDSGFYLCAWSRDSGSGNTIYFGEGSWLTVV.